This TCR beta chain was identified in a study of chemoradiotherapy in HPV16-positive cancers. Looked up from germline, CDR1 is SNHLY and CDR2 is FYNNEI. V was shortened by 4 bases and J by 3 bases, with 9 bases between the two germline ends. The CDR3 has 13 residues. Points on this clone: Its specificity is unknown.

Findings and caveats of the study: Better recurrence-free survival went with HPV-responsive T-cell expansion in HPV16-positive patients.

Clones were sequenced by immunoSEQ multiplex PCR, and TCRdb holds only the in-frame ones, with some missing. The profile covers under 15,000 clones, with approximately 86% appearing a single time and around 5% taken by the ten largest. Sequencing was performed on blood, taken from a patient who underwent chemoradiotherapy. The receptor was derived from a human donor with HPV-associated anogenital cancer. This rearrangement joins TRBV2 to TRBJ2-5; D perhaps matches TRBD1 (5 bases). This chain's CDR3 is CASSGIREETQYF. The CDR3 DNA sequence: TGTGCCAGCAGTGGAATCAGGGAAGAGACCCAGTACTTC.